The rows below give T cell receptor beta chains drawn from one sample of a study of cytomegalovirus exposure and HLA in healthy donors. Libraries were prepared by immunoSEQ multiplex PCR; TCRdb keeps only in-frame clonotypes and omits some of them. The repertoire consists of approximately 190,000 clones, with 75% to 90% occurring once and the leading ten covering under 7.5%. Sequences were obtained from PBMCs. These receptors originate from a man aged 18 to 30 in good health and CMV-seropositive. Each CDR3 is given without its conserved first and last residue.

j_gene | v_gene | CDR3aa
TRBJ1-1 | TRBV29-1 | SLETGNTEAF
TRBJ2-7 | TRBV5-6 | ASSTSPTGQY
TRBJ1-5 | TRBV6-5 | ASSSGGESQPQH
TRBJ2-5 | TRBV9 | ASSVGGRGGPTGTQY
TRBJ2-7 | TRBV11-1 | ASSLGGLYEQY
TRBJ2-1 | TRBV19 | ASSPYGGNDEQF
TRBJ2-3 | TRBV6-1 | ASRKASGDTQY
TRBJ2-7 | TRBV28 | ASRFPGYEQY
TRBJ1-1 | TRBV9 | ASSVGYSKNTEAF
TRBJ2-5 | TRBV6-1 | ASSEEVGRGAETQY
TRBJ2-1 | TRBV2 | ASSDPGTSGGGEQF
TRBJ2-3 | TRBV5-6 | ASSLLAGVWKDTQY
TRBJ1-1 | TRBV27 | ASSVTGAVTF
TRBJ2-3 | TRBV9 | ASSHRTSGSFGDTQY
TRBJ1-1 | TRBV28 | ASEGNTEAF
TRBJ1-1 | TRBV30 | AWSVSHGSTEAF
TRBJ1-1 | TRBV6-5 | ASSYSGRGLGTEAF
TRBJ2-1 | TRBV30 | AWSPPTGGPAEQF
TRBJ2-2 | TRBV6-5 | ASSPGGGNGELF
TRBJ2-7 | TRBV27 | ASSKSGTGGYEQY
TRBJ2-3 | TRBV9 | ASSVAGLAGGPGTDTQY
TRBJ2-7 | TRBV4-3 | ASSQGRTGSYEQY
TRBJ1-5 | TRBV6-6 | ASRPRGNTGYQPQH
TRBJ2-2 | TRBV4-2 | ASSRSTSGIGAGELF
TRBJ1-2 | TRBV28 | ASSYRDRSNYGYT
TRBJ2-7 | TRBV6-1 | ASSVAPDTSYEQY
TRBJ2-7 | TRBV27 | ASRSWGERSSYEQY
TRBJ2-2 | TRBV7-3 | ASSLGLAGGSGELF
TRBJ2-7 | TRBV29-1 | SVEDQITYEQY
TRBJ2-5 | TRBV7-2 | ASSLNPRETQY
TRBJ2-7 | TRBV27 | ASSPGQGPSYEQY
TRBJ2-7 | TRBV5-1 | ASSLAGAHEQY
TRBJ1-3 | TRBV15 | ATSRDLQLMNTIY
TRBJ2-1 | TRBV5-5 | ASSLGQSSYNEQF
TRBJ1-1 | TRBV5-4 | ASSSRLGGLNTEAF
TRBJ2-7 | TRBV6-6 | ASSSSGTGPYEQY
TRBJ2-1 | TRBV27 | ASIPPGDSYNEQF
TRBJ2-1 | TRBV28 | ASSRGLFNEQF
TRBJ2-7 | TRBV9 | ASSVLGSSYEQY
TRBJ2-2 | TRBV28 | ASSLGGTGFHGELF
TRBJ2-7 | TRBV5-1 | ASSLGLAGDSVAYEQY
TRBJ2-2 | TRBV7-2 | ASSFKFGGYTGELF
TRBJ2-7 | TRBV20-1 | SAPRQYEQY
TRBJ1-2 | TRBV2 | ASRGRWLGYT
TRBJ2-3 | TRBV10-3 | ATEAGGSTDTQY
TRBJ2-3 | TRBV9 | ASSVGVVTDTQY
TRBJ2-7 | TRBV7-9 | ASSFGASGVSYEQY
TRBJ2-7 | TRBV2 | ASSAGVASYEQY
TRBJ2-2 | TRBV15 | ATSRDEAGELF